A single sample is the source of the 27 T cell receptor beta chains below, sequenced in a study of T cell changes during pregnancy in multiple sclerosis. TCRdb's table, derived via immunoSEQ multiplex PCR, lists solely in-frame clones and lacks some. The data contain 50,000 to 60,000 clones, approximately 90% of them seen just once; the ten biggest clones take up 3% to 4%. This specimen consisted of peripheral blood, obtained after pregnancy. The receptors were sampled from a female donor in good health, enrolled as a control in a pregnancy study.

The chain is built from TRBV2 and TRBJ1-2; D unclear. The CDR3 totals 15 residues. Trimming removed 4 bases at V and 2 bases at J, with 14 bases between. Germline CDR1 is SNHLY and CDR2 is FYNNEI. CDR3 sequence reads: CASSVEALGNYGYTF. Here the CDR3 DNA reads TGTGCCAGCAGTGTGGAGGCACTAGGGAACTATGGCTACACCTTC.

The V and J genes are TRBV6-4 and TRBJ2-1; a weak D match, TRBD2 (6 bases). The CDR3 contains 13 residues. Germline CDR1 reads MRHNA; CDR2 reads SNTAGT. Deletions cut 2 bases from V and 11 bases from J, with 13 bases between. The DNA for the CDR3 is TGTGCCAGCAGTGACGGGGATAGCGGACAGCAGTTCTTC. Its protein is CASSDGDSGQQFF.

The J gene is TRBJ1-2, the V gene TRBV4-2, with D possibly being TRBD1 (6 bases). V dropped 4 bases and J dropped 5 bases, with 23 bases sitting between them. This CDR3 region has 17 residues. Germline V gene sequence: CDR1 LGHNA, CDR2 YNFKEQ. CDR3 residues: CASSPPTRQALHYGYTF. CDR3 coding DNA: TGTGCCAGCAGCCCACCAACCAGACAGGCCCTGCATTATGGCTACACCTTC.

Worth noting for this clone: One end of the junction is discordant with germline, which a read error may explain. The J gene is TRBJ2-7, the V gene TRBV5-6; 9 bases line up with TRBD1. Germline V gene sequence: CDR1 SGHDT, CDR2 YYEEEE. This CDR3 is 14 amino acids long. For the CDR3, the DNA is TGTGCCAGCAGGTTGGGACAGGGTGTCTACGAGCAGTACTTC. It encodes CASRLGQGVYEQYF.

The chain couples TRBV11-2 to TRBJ2-3; 9 nucleotides agree with TRBD1. V lost 3 bases to trimming and J lost 5 bases; unmatched junction nucleotides: 9. Germline V lookup: CDR1 SGHAT, CDR2 FQNNGV. The CDR3 is 16 amino acids. CDR3 bases: TGTGCCAGCAGCTTTTACAGGGGGCTTACCGGAGATACGCAGTATTTT. Translating gives CASSFYRGLTGDTQYF.

This chain uses TRBV9 with TRBJ1-4, with D unclear. Germline-derived CDR1 and CDR2 are SGDLS and YYNGEE. The CDR3 has 13 residues. Trimming removed 0 bases at V and 6 bases at J, with 6 bases between. CDR3 nucleotides: TGTGCCAGCAGCGTAGGGTTAGATGAAAAACTGTTTTTT. Protein product: CASSVGLDEKLFF.

This clone was counted once. The genes are TRBV15 and TRBJ1-2, with no clear D. V lost 4 bases and J lost 7, with 19 bases in between. The CDR3 has 15 residues. Germline V gene lookup returns CDR1 LNHNV and CDR2 YYDKDF (reference sequence). CDR3 bases: TGTGCCACCAGCAACCAAGGAGGACGAGCGAGTGGCTACACCTTC. This encodes CATSNQGGRASGYTF.

The chain combines TRBV18 with TRBJ1-4; possibly TRBD1 for D (6 bases). V shed 4 bases and J shed 7 bases, with 10 bases lying between them. This CDR3 is 13 amino acids long. Germline V gene lookup returns CDR1 KGHSH and CDR2 LQKENI. The CDR3 DNA reads as TGTGCCAGCTCACTGGGGGCCACTGAAAAACTGTTTTTT. Translation gives CASSLGATEKLFF. Combining the CDR3 with reference TRBV18 and TRBJ1-4 gives the whole variable domain NAGVMQNPRHLVRRRGQEARLRCSPMKGHSHVYWYRQLPEEGLKFMVYLQKENIIDESGMPKERFSAEFPKEGPSILRIQQVVRGDSAAYFCASSLGATEKLFFGSGTQLSVL.

The rearrangement uses TRBV18 and TRBJ2-7, with 9 bases matching TRBD1. The CDR3 spans 17 residues. Per the germline V gene, CDR1 is KGHSH and CDR2 is LQKENI. V shed 2 bases, J shed 0 bases, and the junction held 8 bases outside the gene matches. The CDR3 region is CASSPSPGQGLSYEQYF. The CDR3 DNA reads TGTGCCAGCTCACCAAGTCCGGGACAGGGTCTCTCCTACGAGCAGTACTTC.

V is TRBV4-2 and J is TRBJ2-7; a possible D gene is TRBD1 (6 bases). Trimming stripped 0 bases from V and 0 bases from J, with 15 bases between. This CDR3 comprises 17 residues. Germline V gives CDR1 LGHNA, CDR2 YNFKEQ. This CDR3 reads CASSQEGAVSSSYEQYF. The CDR3 nucleotides read TGTGCCAGCAGCCAAGAGGGGGCGGTCTCGAGCTCCTACGAGCAGTACTTC.

This chain connects TRBV4-2 to TRBJ1-1, with 7 bases identical to TRBD1. V was pared by 0 bases and J by 3 bases, with 1 base of the junction left unmatched. The CDR3 sequence is 14 residues long. Germline assignment: CDR1 LGHNA and CDR2 YNFKEQ. CDR3: CASSQEGQYTEAFF. DNA for the CDR3: TGTGCCAGCAGCCAAGAGGGACAGTACACTGAAGCTTTCTTT.

The chain links TRBV7-2 to TRBJ1-2, with D possibly matching TRBD1 (6 bases). Germline lookup yields CDR1 SGHTA and CDR2 FQGNSA. V lost 6 bases and J 6 bases, leaving 17 bases between the germline ends. This CDR3 has 14 residues. CDR3 bases: TGTGCCAGCAGTCCTTTGGGGGGGCGCGATGGCTACACCTTC. Its protein product is CASSPLGGRDGYTF.

CDR3 loop: CASRISGGATDTQYF. In nucleotides, the CDR3 is TGTGCCAGCAGGATTAGCGGGGGGGCAACAGATACGCAGTATTTT. The chain combines TRBV6-5 with TRBJ2-3; 11 nucleotides agree with TRBD2. Germline assignment: CDR1 MNHEY and CDR2 SVGAGI. This CDR3 region has 15 residues. V gave up 6 bases and J gave up 3 bases; unmatched junction bases: 5.

This clone was seen only a few times. V and J are TRBV9 and TRBJ2-1; possibly TRBD1 for D (6 bases). Trimming shortened V by 4 bases and J by 8 bases, and 19 bases separated the two germline ends. There are 15 residues in the CDR3. Germline CDR1 SGDLS, CDR2 YYNGEE. The CDR3 region is CASSLRAGVVDEQFF. The CDR3 DNA follows: TGTGCCAGCAGCCTTAGGGCAGGGGTCGTAGATGAGCAGTTCTTC.

J is TRBJ1-6 and V is TRBV19, with D possibly matching TRBD1 (5 bases). Germline CDR1 LNHDA, CDR2 SQIVND (reference sequence). The CDR3 sequence is 14 residues long. Deletions cut 8 bases from V and 7 bases from J, with 15 bases between. CDR3 sequence: CASSFDSLNSPLHF. Written as DNA, the CDR3 is TGTGCCAGTTCTTTCGACAGTCTCAATTCACCCCTCCACTTT.

The CDR3 bases are TGTGCCAGCAGCTCCGGGACAGGGCCGGGCGAGCAGTACTTC. This encodes CASSSGTGPGEQYF. The V call is TRBV7-6, the J call TRBJ2-7; 9 bases align to TRBD1. Germline assignment: CDR1 SGHVS and CDR2 FNYEAQ. This CDR3 contains 14 residues. The V and J ends lost 4 bases and 6 bases, in that order; junction bases with no gene match: 7.

The gene calls are TRBV11-2 and TRBJ2-2, with D perhaps matching TRBD2 (5 bases). V was trimmed by 3 bases and J by 7 bases, leaving 9 bases between them. Germline V gene data show CDR1 as SGHAT and CDR2 as FQNNGV. The CDR3 has 13 residues. CDR3 in amino acids: CASSLRDGGELFF. The CDR3, as DNA: TGTGCCAGCAGCTTGAGGGATGGCGGGGAGCTGTTTTTT.

This rearrangement joins TRBV7-2 to TRBJ1-2, with D perhaps matching TRBD1 (5 bases). This CDR3 spans 16 amino acids. V lost 3 bases and J 3 bases, leaving 17 bases between the germline ends. The germline V gene encodes CDR1 SGHTA and CDR2 FQGNSA. Here the CDR3 reads CASSFFRRRGDYGYTF. CDR3 DNA: TGTGCCAGCAGCTTCTTCCGTCGTAGGGGCGACTATGGCTACACCTTC.

This clone showed up just once. The same CDR3 can be traced to other DNA sequences in this sample. The V and J genes are TRBV27 and TRBJ2-1; 12 bases line up with TRBD2. CDR3 length: 15 residues. With V trimmed by 3 bases and J by 3 bases, 0 bases remained unmatched. CDR1 MNHEY and CDR2 SMNVEV come from the germline V gene (reference sequence). In nucleotides, the CDR3 is TGTGCCAGCAGTTTGACTAGCGGGAGCTACAATGAGCAGTTCTTC. Its protein product is CASSLTSGSYNEQFF.

This clone was observed once. The chain is built from TRBV10-3 and TRBJ2-7; weak D call: TRBD2 (5 bases). The germline V gene encodes CDR1 ENHRY and CDR2 SYGVKD. CDR3 length equals 13 residues. Trimming cost V 5 bases and J 0 bases, with 8 bases left between them. CDR3 sequence: CAISPEDSYEQYF. The DNA for the CDR3 is TGTGCCATCAGTCCGGAGGACTCCTACGAGCAGTACTTC.

This chain uses TRBV30 with TRBJ2-7, with 8 bases matching TRBD1. The V segment lost 4 bases and the J segment 0 bases; nucleotides outside the gene matches: 2. The CDR3 has 13 amino acids. CDR1 GTSNPN and CDR2 SVGIG come from the germline V gene (reference sequence). CDR3 DNA sequence: TGTGCCTGGACGACAGGGGACTCCTACGAGCAGTACTTC. It specifies CAWTTGDSYEQYF.

V is TRBV14 and J is TRBJ2-7, with 7 bases lining up with TRBD1. J was trimmed by 6 bases and V by 4 bases; bases with no gene match: 12. Per germline, CDR1 SGHDN and CDR2 FVKESK. This CDR3 contains 15 residues. CDR3 loop: CASSLTGTVPTEQYF. The CDR3 nucleotides are TGTGCCAGCAGCCTCACCGGGACAGTTCCTACCGAGCAGTACTTC. The variable domain in full, with the rest retrieved from reference TRBV14 and TRBJ2-7, is EAGVTQFPSHSVIEKGQTVTLRCDPISGHDNLYWYRRVMGKEIKFLLHFVKESKQDESGMPNNRFLAERTGGTYSTLKVQPAELEDSGVYFCASSLTGTVPTEQYFGPGTRLTVT.

The V call is TRBV7-2, the J call TRBJ2-1; 8 bases fit TRBD1. This CDR3 has 15 amino acids. Germline V lookup: CDR1 SGHTA, CDR2 FQGNSA. V shed 2 bases, J shed 7 bases, and the junction held 7 bases outside the gene matches. The chain's CDR3 is CASSLQGAPRNEQFF. CDR3 DNA: TGTGCCAGCAGCTTACAGGGGGCGCCTCGGAATGAGCAGTTCTTC.

This rearrangement joins TRBV7-9 to TRBJ1-2, with 8 bases identical to TRBD1. The trim removed 4 bases at V and 5 bases at J, leaving 6 bases unmatched. Germline V gene sequence: CDR1 SEHNR, CDR2 FQNEAQ (reference sequence). There are 14 residues in the CDR3. CDR3: CASSSDRASYGYTF. Here the CDR3 DNA reads TGTGCCAGCAGCTCGGACAGGGCTTCTTATGGCTACACCTTC.

The chain is built from TRBV7-9 and TRBJ2-3; 7 bases align to TRBD1. Germline lookup yields CDR1 SEHNR and CDR2 FQNEAQ (reference sequence). J lost 3 bases, V lost 6 bases, and 9 bases had no gene match. The CDR3 has 15 residues. The CDR3 region has the DNA TGTGCCAGCAGTTTAACAAGGGGGCGGACAGATACGCAGTATTTT. This sequence encodes CASSLTRGRTDTQYF. Together with reference TRBV7-9 and TRBJ2-3, the CDR3 gives the full variable domain: DTGVSQNPRHKITKRGQNVTFRCDPISEHNRLYWYRQTLGQGPEFLTYFQNEAQLEKSRLLSDRFSAERPKGSFSTLEIQRTEQGDSAMYLCASSLTRGRTDTQYFGPGTRLTVL.

V usage is TRBV2 and J usage is TRBJ2-6, with D tentatively TRBD2 (6 bases). V shed 10 bases and J shed 2 bases, with 15 bases lying between them. Germline V gives CDR1 SNHLY, CDR2 FYNNEI. The CDR3 is made up of 15 amino acids. This CDR3 reads CATQPVAAGANVLTF. CDR3 sequence (DNA): TGTGCCACCCAACCGGTAGCGGCTGGGGCCAACGTCCTGACTTTC.

The V and J genes are TRBV27 and TRBJ2-5, with no clear D. The J call is uncertain, as TRBJ2-7 better fits the DNA end. The CDR3 consists of 13 residues. From germline, CDR1 is MNHEY and CDR2 SMNVEV (reference sequence). The CDR3: CASSLRSGYEQYF. The CDR3 DNA follows: TGTGCCAGCAGTTTAAGGAGTGGCTACGAGCAGTACTTC.